The source of this TCR beta chain is a study of blood T cell repertoires in COVID-19. At the level of the study: Material from acute and convalescent COVID-19 was sourced from the United States, Italy and Spain.

Assay used: immunoSEQ multiplex PCR; TCRdb lists only in-frame clones, some missing. The sample holds 64,000 or so clones, 70% to 85% seen once. The sample consisted of peripheral blood. This sequence was found in a human donor in a cohort sampled during active COVID-19.

The CDR3 protein is CASSFGQINNQPQHF. The CDR3 DNA follows: TGTGCCAGCAGTTTCGGACAGATCAATAATCAGCCCCAGCATTTT. The genes are TRBV28 and TRBJ1-5, with a weak D call TRBD1 (6 bases). The CDR3 runs to 15 residues. The ends were cut back, 3 bases at V and 4 bases at J, with 13 bases in the middle. CDR1 is MDHEN, CDR2 SYDVKM, per germline.